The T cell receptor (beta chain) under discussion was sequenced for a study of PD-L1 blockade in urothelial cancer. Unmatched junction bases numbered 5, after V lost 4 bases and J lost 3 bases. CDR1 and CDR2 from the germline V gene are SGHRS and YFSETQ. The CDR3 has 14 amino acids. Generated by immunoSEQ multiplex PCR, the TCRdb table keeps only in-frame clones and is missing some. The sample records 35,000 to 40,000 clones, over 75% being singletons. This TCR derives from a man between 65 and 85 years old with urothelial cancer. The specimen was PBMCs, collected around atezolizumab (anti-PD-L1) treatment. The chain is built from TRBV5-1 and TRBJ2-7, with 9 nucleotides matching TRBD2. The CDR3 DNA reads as TGCGCCAGCAGCGCAGTAGCGGGGGTCTACGAGCAGTACTTC. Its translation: CASSAVAGVYEQYF.